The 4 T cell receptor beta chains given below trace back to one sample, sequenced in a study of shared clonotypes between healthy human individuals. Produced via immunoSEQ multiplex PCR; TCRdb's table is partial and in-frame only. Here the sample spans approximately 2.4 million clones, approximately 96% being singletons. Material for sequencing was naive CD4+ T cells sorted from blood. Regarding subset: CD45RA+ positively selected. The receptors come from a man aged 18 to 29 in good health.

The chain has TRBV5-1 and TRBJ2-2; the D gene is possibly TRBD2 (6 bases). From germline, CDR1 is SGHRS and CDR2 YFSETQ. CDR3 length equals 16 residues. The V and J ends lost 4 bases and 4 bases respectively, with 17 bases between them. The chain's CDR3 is CASSRAGLAATGELFF. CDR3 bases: TGCGCCAGCAGCCGCGCGGGGTTAGCGGCCACCGGGGAGCTGTTTTTT.

The CDR3: CASSSGLAGGQSSYNEQFF. The CDR3 DNA sequence: TGCGCCAGCAGCTCGGGACTAGCGGGGGGACAGAGCTCCTACAATGAGCAGTTCTTC. The V call is TRBV5-1, the J call TRBJ2-1; 15 nucleotides agree with TRBD2. The CDR3 extends over 19 amino acids. J lost 0 bases, V lost 3 bases, and 7 bases had no gene match. Per the germline V gene, CDR1 is SGHRS and CDR2 is YFSETQ.

CDR3 in amino acids: CASRGTDSYNEQFF. In DNA, the CDR3 is TGCGCCAGCAGAGGGACTGACTCCTACAATGAGCAGTTCTTC. The chain carries TRBV5-1 and TRBJ2-1, with a possible D match to TRBD2 (6 bases). The CDR3 spans 14 residues. V was cut by 5 bases and J by 0 bases, with 9 bases left in between. Germline V gene sequence: CDR1 SGHRS, CDR2 YFSETQ. Variable domain in full (rest from reference TRBV5-1 and TRBJ2-1): KAGVTQTPRYLIKTRGQQVTLSCSPISGHRSVSWYQQTPGQGLQFLFEYFSETQRNKGNFPGRFSGRQFSNSRSEMNVSTLELGDSALYLCASRGTDSYNEQFFGPGTRLTVL.

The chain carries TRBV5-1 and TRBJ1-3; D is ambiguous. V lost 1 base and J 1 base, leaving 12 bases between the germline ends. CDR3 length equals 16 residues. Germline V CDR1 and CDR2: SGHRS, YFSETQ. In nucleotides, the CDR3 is TGCGCCAGCAGCTTGAACCAGATCCAATCTGGAAACACCATATATTTT. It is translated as CASSLNQIQSGNTIYF. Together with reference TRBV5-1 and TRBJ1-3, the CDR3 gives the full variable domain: KAGVTQTPRYLIKTRGQQVTLSCSPISGHRSVSWYQQTPGQGLQFLFEYFSETQRNKGNFPGRFSGRQFSNSRSEMNVSTLELGDSALYLCASSLNQIQSGNTIYFGEGSWLTVV.